This TCR beta chain was obtained from a study of T-cell reconstitution after alpha-beta-depleted transplantation in children. This CDR3 contains 15 residues. Germline V lookup: CDR1 SNHLY, CDR2 FYNNEI. J gave up 8 bases and V 3 bases, and 5 bases lay outside the gene matches. Library preparation (for TCRbeta) was performed with unique molecular identifiers. TCRdb reprocessed the PCR reads via MiXCR and lists one record per CDR3 protein. Among around 600,000 distinct CDR3 sequences listed, over 15% were seen once. The sequences come from PBMCs from the stem cell graft donor, collected from the stem cell graft. This TCR was recovered from a human donor who donated a stem cell graft to a child with acute myeloid leukemia. The V and J genes are TRBV2 and TRBJ2-1; TRBD2 agrees at 12 bases. CDR3 sequence reads: CASSESSGGEYEQFF. CDR3 in DNA: TGTGCCAGCAGTGAGTCTAGCGGGGGGGAGTATGAGCAGTTCTTC.